What follows are 32 T cell receptor beta chains derived from one specimen sequenced in a study of shared clonotypes between healthy human individuals. Some clones are missing from TCRdb's copy, which holds only in-frame ones; the method was immunoSEQ multiplex PCR. The sample yields over a million clones, 78% seen once. The sample taken for sequencing was memory CD4+ T cells from PBMCs. Stated subset: CD45RA-negative fraction. The receptors come from a man younger than 30 in good health. Some clones in this sample may be carry-over from other donors' samples.

The CDR3 protein is CASTPGNSGNTIYF. CDR3 DNA sequence: TGTGCCAGTACCCCAGGCAACTCTGGAAACACCATATATTTT. The genes are TRBV19 and TRBJ1-3; no firm D call. V was pared by 7 bases and J by 0 bases, with 10 bases between. Germline CDR1 reads LNHDA; CDR2 reads SQIVND (reference sequence). This CDR3 has 14 residues.

This rearrangement joins TRBV13 to TRBJ2-3; D is undetermined. The CDR3 is 12 amino acids. V was cut by 5 bases and J by 6 bases, with 9 bases left in between. Per germline, CDR1 PRHDT and CDR2 FYEKMQ (reference sequence). Written as DNA, the CDR3 is TGTGCCAGCAGCGCGACTTGGGATACGCAGTATTTT. Translated, it gives CASSATWDTQYF.

Comment on this clone: A much bigger clone sits one base away, suggesting this may be a read error. This sample also contains other DNA sequences that code for the same CDR3. CDR3 region: CSASKNTEAFF. DNA for the CDR3: TGCAGCGCTAGTAAGAACACTGAAGCTTTCTTT. The gene calls are TRBV20-1 and TRBJ1-1, with no clear D. Germline V gene data show CDR1 as DFQATT and CDR2 as SNEGSKA (reference sequence). The CDR3 sequence is 11 residues long.

V and J are TRBV7-2 and TRBJ2-1; D possibly matches TRBD1 or TRBD2 (5 bases each). With 5 bases removed from V and 8 bases from J, the gap between germline ends came to 16 bases. The germline CDR1 and CDR2 sequences are SGHTA and FQGNSA. The CDR3 is 14 amino acids. CDR3 loop: CASSLSRGPHEQFF. The CDR3 DNA sequence: TGTGCCAGCAGCCTATCTCGGGGCCCTCATGAGCAGTTCTTC.

This clone showed up just once. This chain joins TRBV5-1 and TRBJ2-1; the D gene is possibly TRBD2 (6 bases). This CDR3 spans 13 amino acids. Trimming pared 4 bases from V and 6 bases from J, leaving 11 bases between. Per the germline V gene, CDR1 is SGHRS and CDR2 is YFSETQ. CDR3 protein: CASSPTRINEQFF. CDR3 nucleotides: TGCGCCAGCAGCCCGACTAGAATCAATGAGCAGTTCTTC.

This clone came up once. The V gene is TRBV6-5, the J gene TRBJ1-4; D not certain. This CDR3 spans 16 amino acids. Trimming stripped 3 bases from V and 0 bases from J, with 11 bases between. Germline V gives CDR1 MNHEY, CDR2 SVGAGI. The DNA of the CDR3 is TGTGCCAGCAGTTATCGACACCAAGCAACTAATGAAAAACTGTTTTTT. This sequence encodes CASSYRHQATNEKLFF.

Points on this clone: Different DNA sequences within this sample yield the same CDR3. This rearrangement joins TRBV7-9 to TRBJ2-1, with 11 positions matching TRBD2. The V gene end was trimmed by 5 bases and the J gene end by 4 bases; junction bases not matched to a gene: 7. Germline lookup yields CDR1 SEHNR and CDR2 FQNEAQ (reference sequence). This CDR3 comprises 16 residues. The CDR3 nucleotides read TGTGCCAGCAGCCCTCCGGGACTAGCGGATTACAATGAGCAGTTCTTC. It codes for CASSPPGLADYNEQFF.

The chain carries TRBV29-1 and TRBJ1-4; D unclear. CDR1 and CDR2 from the germline V gene are SQVTM and ANQGSEA. V lost 7 bases to trimming and J lost 0 bases, with 12 bases between them. CDR3 length equals 14 residues. Here the CDR3 DNA reads TGCAGCGCCGCCGGCGGAACAACTAATGAAAAACTGTTTTTT. Its protein is CSAAGGTTNEKLFF.

This clone was seen repeatedly, ten times or more. J is TRBJ2-2 and V is TRBV5-5, with 9 nucleotides matching TRBD1. CDR3 length: 15 amino acids. V gave up 4 bases and J gave up 4 bases; unmatched junction bases: 5. CDR1 and CDR2 (germline): SGHKS, YYEKEE (reference sequence). The DNA of the CDR3 is TGTGCCAGCAGCCCACGACAGGGGGGCACCGGGGAGCTGTTTTTT. Its translation is CASSPRQGGTGELFF. The variable domain in full, with the rest retrieved from reference TRBV5-5 and TRBJ2-2, is DAGVTQSPTHLIKTRGQQVTLRCSPISGHKSVSWYQQVLGQGPQFIFQYYEKEERGRGNFPDRFSARQFPNYSSELNVNALLLGDSALYLCASSPRQGGTGELFFGEGSRLTVL.

The chain links TRBV28 to TRBJ1-2, with no clear D. This CDR3 has 16 residues. Germline V gives CDR1 MDHEN, CDR2 SYDVKM. The germline V and J ends were trimmed by 3 bases and 3 bases, with 17 bases remaining between them. Here the CDR3 reads CASSFYGQTVDYGYTF. CDR3 bases: TGTGCCAGCAGTTTTTATGGCCAAACAGTGGACTATGGCTACACCTTC.

The chain joins TRBV7-2 to TRBJ2-5; D gene unclear. Trimming pared 4 bases from V and 4 bases from J, leaving 13 bases between. The CDR3 extends over 14 amino acids. The V gene's germline CDR1 is SGHTA and CDR2 FQGNSA. CDR3 residues: CASSSDGPGETQYF. CDR3 DNA sequence: TGTGCCAGCAGCTCCGACGGACCTGGAGAGACCCAGTACTTC.

The chain couples TRBV9 to TRBJ2-7; weak D call: TRBD1 (6 bases). The CDR3 runs to 14 residues. Germline CDR1 is SGDLS and CDR2 is YYNGEE. The germline V and J ends were trimmed by 3 bases and 1 base, with 11 bases remaining between them. In DNA, the CDR3 is TGTGCCAGCAGCGGAGGACAGTTATCCTACGAGCAGTACTTC. Translating it yields CASSGGQLSYEQYF.

V and J are TRBV2 and TRBJ1-5; D gene unclear. V lost 4 bases, J lost 3 bases, and 16 bases lay in between. CDR3 length: 16 amino acids. Germline V gene sequence: CDR1 SNHLY, CDR2 FYNNEI. CDR3 nucleotide sequence: TGTGCCAGCAGTGCCCCCCTTCAGATGCTCAATCAGCCCCAGCATTTT. It translates to CASSAPLQMLNQPQHF. The whole variable domain, filled in from reference TRBV2 and TRBJ1-5, reads EPEVTQTPSHQVTQMGQEVILRCVPISNHLYFYWYRQILGQKVEFLVSFYNNEISEKSEIFDDQFSVERPDGSNFTLKIRSTKLEDSAMYFCASSAPLQMLNQPQHFGDGTRLSIL.

For this clone: The same CDR3 arises from other DNA sequences in this sample as well. The chain has TRBV5-1 and TRBJ2-1, with TRBD2 matching over 9 bases. CDR1 SGHRS and CDR2 YFSETQ come from the germline V gene. This CDR3 has 15 amino acids. V trimming: 2 bases; J trimming: 6 bases; junction bases outside the gene matches: 6. The CDR3 spells CASSFTSGSGNEQFF. Here the CDR3 DNA reads TGCGCCAGCAGCTTCACTAGCGGGTCTGGCAATGAGCAGTTCTTC.

Comments on this clone: Other DNA sequences from this sample encode an identical CDR3 as well. The chain has TRBV5-1 and TRBJ2-7; weak D call: TRBD2 (5 bases). Germline V gives CDR1 SGHRS, CDR2 YFSETQ. Deletions cut 1 base from V and 0 bases from J, with 8 bases between. The CDR3 loop spans 14 amino acids. Here the CDR3 DNA reads TGCGCCAGCAGCTTGAGACGGGACTCCTACGAGCAGTACTTC. Translation gives CASSLRRDSYEQYF.

The genes are TRBV25-1 and TRBJ2-1; D may match TRBD1 or TRBD2 (5 bases each). CDR3 size: 15 residues. Trimming shortened V by 0 bases and J by 4 bases, and 10 bases separated the two germline ends. Germline CDR1 reads MGHDK; CDR2 reads SYGVNS. The CDR3 nucleotides read TGTGCCAGCAGTGAATATCTCGGGGCATACAATGAGCAGTTCTTC. Translating gives CASSEYLGAYNEQFF.

The rearrangement joins TRBV29-1 to TRBJ2-3, with D perhaps TRBD1 (6 bases). This CDR3 region has 16 residues. Germline V lookup: CDR1 SQVTM, CDR2 ANQGSEA. Trimming removed 6 bases from V and 0 bases from J, with 19 bases in between. In DNA, the CDR3 is TGCAGCGTCCATCCCGAGGGGGTTACTAGCACAGATACGCAGTATTTT. This codes for CSVHPEGVTSTDTQYF.

CDR3: CASSRGGVGYGYTF. For the CDR3, the DNA is TGTGCCAGCAGCAGGGGCGGGGTCGGCTATGGCTACACCTTC. The chain joins TRBV9 to TRBJ1-2; weak D call: TRBD1 (5 bases). The V end was cut by 4 bases, the J end by 4 bases, with 14 bases between. Germline-derived CDR1 and CDR2 are SGDLS and YYNGEE. CDR3 length equals 14 residues.

The CDR3 is CASSLQQGEKLFF. DNA for the CDR3: TGTGCCAGCAGCTTACAGCAGGGTGAAAAACTGTTTTTT. V gene TRBV7-7 combines with J gene TRBJ1-4; D is perhaps TRBD1 (5 bases). This CDR3 is 13 amino acids long. The germline V gene has CDR1 SSHAT and CDR2 FNYEAQ (reference sequence). Trimming cost V 2 bases and J 7 bases, with 8 bases left between them. Full variable domain (remainder filled in from reference TRBV7-7 and TRBJ1-4): GAGVSQSPRYKVTKRGQDVTLRCDPISSHATLYWYQQALGQGPEFLTYFNYEAQPDKSGLPSDRFSAERPEGSISTLTIQRTEQRDSAMYRCASSLQQGEKLFFGSGTQLSVL.

This clone was seen a single time. The J gene is TRBJ2-3, the V gene TRBV9, with D perhaps given as TRBD1 or TRBD2 (5 bases each). Germline-derived CDR1 and CDR2 are SGDLS and YYNGEE. Trimming removed 0 bases at V and 4 bases at J, with 9 bases between. The CDR3 covers 14 residues. CDR3 coding DNA: TGTGCCAGCAGCGTAGGGGGACGATCAGATACGCAGTATTTT. It codes for CASSVGGRSDTQYF.

This clone was observed at least ten times. This chain's CDR3 is CASSLGGTNSNQPQHF. Here the CDR3 DNA reads TGTGCCAGCAGCTTGGGGGGGACAAATAGCAATCAGCCCCAGCATTTT. J is TRBJ1-5 and V is TRBV7-9; tentative D call: TRBD1 (6 bases). The CDR3 runs to 16 residues. Trimming cost V 3 bases and J 0 bases, with 12 bases left between them. Looked up from germline, CDR1 is SEHNR and CDR2 is FQNEAQ (reference sequence).

The gene calls are TRBV7-3 and TRBJ1-1; perhaps TRBD1 as D (6 bases). The germline V and J ends were trimmed by 5 bases and 1 base, with 11 bases remaining between them. Germline V gene lookup returns CDR1 SGHTA and CDR2 FQGTGA. The length of the CDR3 is 14 residues. CDR3 sequence reads: CASSPGAGNTEAFF. In DNA, the CDR3 is TGTGCCAGCAGCCCAGGGGCGGGGAACACTGAAGCTTTCTTT.

The count of this clone is one. The gene calls are TRBV7-3 and TRBJ1-2; D gene unclear. This CDR3 comprises 13 residues. The germline V gene has CDR1 SGHTA and CDR2 FQGTGA. With 0 bases removed from V and 5 bases from J, the gap between germline ends came to 7 bases. The DNA for the CDR3 is TGTGCCAGCAGCTTAACGGACGGATATGGCTACACCTTC. Its translation is CASSLTDGYGYTF.

V gene TRBV9 combines with J gene TRBJ1-3; D is unresolved. The CDR3 spans 13 residues. Trimming removed 0 bases from V and 5 bases from J, with 6 bases in between. The germline V gene encodes CDR1 SGDLS and CDR2 YYNGEE. The CDR3 coding sequence is TGTGCCAGCAGCGTAGGAGACAGAAACACCATATATTTT. This codes for CASSVGDRNTIYF. Full variable domain (rest looked up from reference TRBV9 and TRBJ1-3): DSGVTQTPKHLITATGQRVTLRCSPRSGDLSVYWYQQSLDQGLQFLIQYYNGEERAKGNILERFSAQQFPDLHSELNLSSLELGDSALYFCASSVGDRNTIYFGEGSWLTVV.

This rearrangement joins TRBV4-2 to TRBJ2-7; 14 nucleotides agree with TRBD2. Germline V gene data show CDR1 as LGHNA and CDR2 as YNFKEQ. With V trimmed by 5 bases and J by 6 bases, 6 bases remained unmatched. The length of the CDR3 is 15 residues. This chain's CDR3 is CASSGGLAGAGEQYF. CDR3 bases: TGTGCCAGCAGCGGGGGACTAGCGGGAGCCGGCGAGCAGTACTTC.

The J gene is TRBJ1-2, the V gene TRBV20-1; D uncertain. Between the trimmed V and J ends, which lost 6 bases and 1 base, there was a span of 6 bases. The germline CDR1 and CDR2 sequences are DFQATT and SNEGSKA (reference sequence). This CDR3 has 11 amino acids. This chain's CDR3 is CSAVGNYGYTF. DNA of the CDR3: TGCAGTGCGGTCGGTAACTATGGCTACACCTTC.

The rearrangement links TRBV7-3 to TRBJ2-3; 12 bases agree with TRBD2. Germline-derived CDR1 and CDR2 are SGHTA and FQGTGA. The CDR3 spans 15 residues. V shed 1 base and J 5 bases; nucleotides not matched to a gene: 1. CDR3 DNA: TGTGCCAGCAGCTTAAGACTAGCGGGAGAAGATACGCAGTATTTT. This encodes CASSLRLAGEDTQYF. Complete variable domain (other parts from reference TRBV7-3 and TRBJ2-3): GAGVSQTPSNKVTEKGKYVELRCDPISGHTALYWYRQSLGQGPEFLIYFQGTGAADDSGLPNDRFFAVRPEGSVSTLKIQRTERGDSAVYLCASSLRLAGEDTQYFGPGTRLTVL.

The chain employs TRBV5-6 and TRBJ2-1, with TRBD1 matching over 10 bases. The CDR3 has 15 amino acids. Trimming cost V 2 bases and J 9 bases; bases outside gene matches: 8. Per the germline V gene, CDR1 is SGHDT and CDR2 is YYEEEE. CDR3 coding DNA: TGTGCCAGCAGCTTCGGGACAGGGGTTTATGGTGAGCAGTTCTTC. This encodes CASSFGTGVYGEQFF.

The chain recombines TRBV10-3 with TRBJ1-5; 8 bases agree with TRBD1. V lost 7 bases, J lost 5 bases, and 7 bases stayed unmatched. The CDR3 runs 14 residues. In germline, CDR1 is ENHRY, CDR2 SYGVKD. The CDR3 is CAIKDREADQPQHF. For the CDR3, the DNA is TGTGCCATCAAGGACAGGGAAGCAGATCAGCCCCAGCATTTT.

The chain has TRBV7-8 and TRBJ2-1; 9 bases fit TRBD2. V trimming: 5 bases; J trimming: 7 bases; junction bases outside the gene matches: 9. The CDR3 consists of 15 residues. Germline V CDR1 and CDR2: SGHVS, FQNEAQ. The CDR3 sequence: CASSTASGMGNEQFF. CDR3 DNA sequence: TGTGCCAGCAGCACAGCTAGCGGGATGGGGAATGAGCAGTTCTTC.

The chain recombines TRBV7-3 with TRBJ2-2; 8 bases align to TRBD1. J lost 2 bases, V lost 5 bases, and 4 bases had no gene match. The CDR3 has 15 residues. CDR1 and CDR2 (germline): SGHTA, FQGTGA. The CDR3 bases are TGTGCCAGCAGCAAACAGGGGGGAAACACCGGGGAGCTGTTTTTT. It is translated as CASSKQGGNTGELFF. Full variable domain (missing parts from reference TRBV7-3 and TRBJ2-2): GAGVSQTPSNKVTEKGKYVELRCDPISGHTALYWYRQSLGQGPEFLIYFQGTGAADDSGLPNDRFFAVRPEGSVSTLKIQRTERGDSAVYLCASSKQGGNTGELFFGEGSRLTVL.

This chain connects TRBV19 to TRBJ2-6, with unresolved D. The CDR3 length is 15 residues. Germline assignment: CDR1 LNHDA and CDR2 SQIVND (reference sequence). The V end was cut by 5 bases, the J end by 2 bases, with 10 bases between. For the CDR3, the DNA is TGTGCCAGTAGTCTCCCGGGCGCTGGGGCCAACGTCCTGACTTTC. Encoded protein: CASSLPGAGANVLTF.